This T cell receptor beta chain was observed in a study of OX40 agonist ivuxolimab in advanced cancers. Researchers took blood at baseline, on cycle 4 day 1, and on cycle 7 day 1. The V end was cut by 2 bases, the J end by 5 bases, with 19 bases between. The CDR3 spans 16 residues. Germline V gene data show CDR1 as MNHNY and CDR2 as SVGAGI (reference sequence). Data came from immunoSEQ multiplex PCR; TCRdb stores just in-frame clones and leaves some out. Of 28,000 or so clones in the sample, about 88% were seen once. The gene calls are TRBV6-6 and TRBJ2-7, with D unclear. The sequence was collected from an adult with an advanced solid tumor such as melanoma, head and neck, liver or kidney cancer. The sample was CD4+ or CD8+ T cells sorted from blood, taken in a trial of the OX40 agonist ivuxolimab. CDR3 protein: CASSYGVVRPFNEQYF. For the CDR3, the DNA is TGTGCCAGCAGTTACGGTGTAGTCCGCCCCTTCAACGAGCAGTACTTC.